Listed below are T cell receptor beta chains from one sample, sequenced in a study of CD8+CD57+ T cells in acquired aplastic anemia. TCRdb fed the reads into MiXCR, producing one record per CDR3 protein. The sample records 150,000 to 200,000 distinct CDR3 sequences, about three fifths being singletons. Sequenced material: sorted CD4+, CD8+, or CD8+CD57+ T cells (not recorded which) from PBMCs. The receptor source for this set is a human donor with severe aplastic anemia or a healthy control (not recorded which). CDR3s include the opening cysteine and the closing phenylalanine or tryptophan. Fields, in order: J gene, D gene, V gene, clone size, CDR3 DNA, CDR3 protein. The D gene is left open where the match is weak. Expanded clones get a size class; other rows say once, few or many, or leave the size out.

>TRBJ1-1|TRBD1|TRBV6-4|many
TGTGCCAGCAGTGGCGACGGACAGGGAGATTTGTCGACCGCTGAAGCTTTCTTT
CASSGDGQGDLSTAEAFF
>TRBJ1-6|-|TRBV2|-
TGTGCCAGCAGTGTTACGGGGCTTTATTCACCCCTCCACTTT
CASSVTGLYSPLHF
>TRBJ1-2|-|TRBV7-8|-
TGTGCCAGCAGCTTAGGTTTTATAGTTACAGACTATGGCTACACCTTC
CASSLGFIVTDYGYTF
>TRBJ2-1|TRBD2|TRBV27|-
TGTGCCAGCAGCCAGACTAGCTCCTACGATGAGCAGTTCTTC
CASSQTSSYDEQFF
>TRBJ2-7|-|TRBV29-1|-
TGCAGCGTTGAGGGGGCGGTCAACGAGCAGTACTTC
CSVEGAVNEQYF
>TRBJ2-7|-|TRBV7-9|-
TGTGCCAGCAGCCCACGGGACAACGTCTACGAGCAGTACTTC
CASSPRDNVYEQYF
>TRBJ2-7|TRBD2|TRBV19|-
TGTGCCAGTAGTCCCGGGGGGGTGAGCGAGCAGTACTTC
CASSPGGVSEQYF
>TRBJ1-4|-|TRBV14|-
TGTGCCAGCAGCCAAGCCCAGCGGGGCAATCACCGCCGGGGGAACGAAAAACTGTTTTTT
CASSQAQRGNHRRGNEKLFF
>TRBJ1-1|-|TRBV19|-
TGTGCCAGTATCCCTCGGTCGGACACTGAAGCTTTCTTT
CASIPRSDTEAFF
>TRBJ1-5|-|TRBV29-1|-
TGCAGCGTTGGGACCGATAGCAATCAGCCCCAGCATTTT
CSVGTDSNQPQHF
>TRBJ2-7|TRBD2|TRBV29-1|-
TGCAGCGTGGCCGGGACTAGCGGGATTTCCTTCTCCTACGAGCAGTACTTC
CSVAGTSGISFSYEQYF
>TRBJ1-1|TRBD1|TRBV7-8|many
TGTGCCAGCAGCTTAGTGTTTGAGGGGGCAGGCTCTGAAGCTTTCTTT
CASSLVFEGAGSEAFF
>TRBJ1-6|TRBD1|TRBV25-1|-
TGTGCCAGCAGTGAGTCGGGACAGGTTAATTCACCCCTCCACTTT
CASSESGQVNSPLHF
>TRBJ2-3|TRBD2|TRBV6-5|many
TGTGCCAGCAGTTCCGGAGGACTAGCCCCAGATACGCAGTATTTT
CASSSGGLAPDTQYF
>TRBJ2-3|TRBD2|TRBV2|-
TGTGCCAGCAGTGGACGAGCGGGAGGGAGCACAGATACGCAGTATTTT
CASSGRAGGSTDTQYF
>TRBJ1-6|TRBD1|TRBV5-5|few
TGTGCCAGCAGCCCCTCCGGGACAGGGTCCTCACCCCTCCACTTT
CASSPSGTGSSPLHF
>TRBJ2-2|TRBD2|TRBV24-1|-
TGTGCCATCGGACTAGCGGGAGAAACCGGGGAGCTGTTTTTT
CAIGLAGETGELFF
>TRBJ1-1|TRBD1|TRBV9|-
TGTGCCAGCAGCCATACAGGGGACACTGAAGCTTTCTTT
CASSHTGDTEAFF
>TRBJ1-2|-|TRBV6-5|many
TGTGCCAGCAGTTACTCGGTTCAGCCCCTCGACTATGGCTACACCTTC
CASSYSVQPLDYGYTF
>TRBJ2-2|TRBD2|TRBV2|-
TGTGCCAGCAGTGAAAAGCGGGATGGGGAGCTGTTTTTT
CASSEKRDGELFF
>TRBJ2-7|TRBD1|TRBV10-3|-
TGTGCCATCAGTGAGGTCCACAGGGGGAGCTCCTACGAGCAGTACTTC
CAISEVHRGSSYEQYF
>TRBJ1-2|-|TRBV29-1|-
TGCAGCGTAGAGTGGGAGGTCGGCTACACCTTC
CSVEWEVGYTF
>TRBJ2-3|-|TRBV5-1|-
TGCGCCAGCAGCTTGGTAGGGTTGACGGGAGATACGCAGTATTTT
CASSLVGLTGDTQYF
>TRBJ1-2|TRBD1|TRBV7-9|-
TGTGCCAGCAGCTCGGGACAGCCTCTACCTATACCCTATGGCTACACCTTC
CASSSGQPLPIPYGYTF
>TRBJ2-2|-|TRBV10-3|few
TGTGCCATCAGTCGGGACGGTAACACCGGGGAGCTGTTTTTT
CAISRDGNTGELFF
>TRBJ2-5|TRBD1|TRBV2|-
TGTGCCAGCAGTGAAACAGGGGGCGTAGAGACCCAGTACTTC
CASSETGGVETQYF
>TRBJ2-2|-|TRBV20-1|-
TGCAGTGCTAGACCCAGGACCCGGCCCCTGGGGGAGCTGTTTTTT
CSARPRTRPLGELFF
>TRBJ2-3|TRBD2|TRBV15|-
TGTGCCACCAGCAGAGAACGATTGGGAGCGGGGGGAGGCACAGATACGCAGTATTTT
CATSRERLGAGGGTDTQYF
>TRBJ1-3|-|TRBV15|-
TGTGCCACCAGCAGACAGGGCTCTGGAAACACCATATATTTT
CATSRQGSGNTIYF
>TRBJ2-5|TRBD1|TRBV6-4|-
TGTGCCAGCAGGGACAGGGTGGTCAAGGAGACCCAGTACTTC
CASRDRVVKETQYF
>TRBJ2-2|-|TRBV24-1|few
TGTGCCACGACCGGGTCCTCGGGCGGGGAGCTGTTTTTT
CATTGSSGGELFF
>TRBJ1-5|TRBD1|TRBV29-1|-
TGCAGCAGTTCGGGACAGGGCCCTAGCAATCAGCCCCAGCATTTT
CSSSGQGPSNQPQHF
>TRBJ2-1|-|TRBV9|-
TGTGCCAGCAGCGTAGGTTTAGCCAATGAGCAGTTCTTC
CASSVGLANEQFF
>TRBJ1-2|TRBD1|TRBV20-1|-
TGCAGTGCTTACGACAGGGATGGCTACACCTTC
CSAYDRDGYTF
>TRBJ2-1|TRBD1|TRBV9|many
TGTGCCAGCAGCCCATCCGGGACAGCCACCCACAATGGCCAGTTCTTC
CASSPSGTATHNGQFF
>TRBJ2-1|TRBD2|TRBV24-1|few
TGTGCCACCAGTGATGGACTAGCGACCAACAATGAGCAGTTCTTC
CATSDGLATNNEQFF
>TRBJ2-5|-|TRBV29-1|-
TGCAGCGTTGAGCTTCTAGGGTACCAAGAGACCCAGTACTTC
CSVELLGYQETQYF
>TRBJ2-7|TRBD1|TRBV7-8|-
TGTGCCAGCAGCGTCCTCCGGGACAGGGGTTACGAGCAGTACTTC
CASSVLRDRGYEQYF
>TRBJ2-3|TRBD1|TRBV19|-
TGTGCCACCAAAACAGGGGCTAGCACAGATACGCAGTATTTT
CATKTGASTDTQYF
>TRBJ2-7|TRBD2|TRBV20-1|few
TGCAGTGCTAGAGATCTCGGGTCTAGCGGGAGCTACGAGCAGTACTTC
CSARDLGSSGSYEQYF
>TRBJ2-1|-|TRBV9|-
TGTGCCAGCAGCGTAGGGCTAACCAATGAGCAGTTCTTC
CASSVGLTNEQFF
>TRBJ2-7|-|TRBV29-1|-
TGCAGCGTAAAGGACGGCTACGAGCAGTACTTC
CSVKDGYEQYF
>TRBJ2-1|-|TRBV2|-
TGTGCCATCAGTCGTCCGGGACCGACCTACAATGAGCAGTTCTTC
CAISRPGPTYNEQFF
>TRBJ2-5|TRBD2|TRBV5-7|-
TGTGCCAGCCTGCTTGGGCAGCAATACACCGGGTGGGGGGGTGAAGAGACCCAGTACTTC
CASLLGQQYTGWGGEETQYF
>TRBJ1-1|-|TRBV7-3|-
TGTGCCAGCAGCGCAACAGGGTACACTGAAGCTTTCTTT
CASSATGYTEAFF
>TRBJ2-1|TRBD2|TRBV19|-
TGTGCCAGTAGTATCGGCGGGGGGGCACTTGAGCAGTTCTTC
CASSIGGGALEQFF
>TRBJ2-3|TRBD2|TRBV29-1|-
TGCAGCGCGGGGAGGGGATTGGGCACAGATACGCAGTATTTT
CSAGRGLGTDTQYF
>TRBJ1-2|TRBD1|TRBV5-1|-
TGCGCCAGCAGCTTGGCCGGGGGACAGGCTCCCTATGGCTACACCTTC
CASSLAGGQAPYGYTF
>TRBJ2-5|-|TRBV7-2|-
TGTGCCAGCAGCGGGCCGGAGACCCAGTACTTC
CASSGPETQYF
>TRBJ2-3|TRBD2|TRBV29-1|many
TGCAGCGTTGAAGAAGTGGGAGCGGGGGGATCAGATACGCAGTATTTT
CSVEEVGAGGSDTQYF
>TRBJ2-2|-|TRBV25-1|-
TGTGCCAGCAGTGACAGGGTTGGTATCGGGGAGCTGTTTTTT
CASSDRVGIGELFF
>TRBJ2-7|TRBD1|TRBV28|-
TGTGCCAGCAGCGCCGGGACAGGGGAGGACGAGCAGTACTTC
CASSAGTGEDEQYF
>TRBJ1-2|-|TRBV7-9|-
TGTGCCAGCAGCCTAAGCGGGACCGGACCTAACTATGGCTACACCTTC
CASSLSGTGPNYGYTF
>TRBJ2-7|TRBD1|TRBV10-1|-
TGTGCCAGCTCAGGACAGGGTACCTACGAGCAGTACTTC
CASSGQGTYEQYF
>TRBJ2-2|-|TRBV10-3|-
TGTGCCATCAGTGAGTGGGGGAACACCGGGGAGCTGTTTTTT
CAISEWGNTGELFF
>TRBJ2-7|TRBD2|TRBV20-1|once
TGCAGTGCCGGCAGGGACTATCAAGAGCAGCACTTC
CSAGRDYQEQHF